The TCR beta chain described here comes from a study of T cell changes during pregnancy in multiple sclerosis. In its sample, this clone was seen a few times. Profiling relied on immunoSEQ multiplex PCR, and the TCRdb table lists in-frame clones only, not all of them. The profile shows more than 90,000 clones, 91% of them singletons. CDR1 SNHLY and CDR2 FYNNEI come from the germline V gene. CDR3 length equals 14 residues. Trimming pared 7 bases from V and 6 bases from J, leaving 19 bases between. V and J are TRBV2 and TRBJ2-7; tentatively, D is TRBD1 (6 bases). This receptor was obtained from a female donor with multiple sclerosis, enrolled in a pregnancy study. Specimen: peripheral blood, collected in the second trimester of pregnancy. The CDR3 reads CASTGEIGGSEQYF. The CDR3 nucleotides are TGTGCCAGCACCGGGGAGATTGGGGGCTCCGAGCAGTACTTC.